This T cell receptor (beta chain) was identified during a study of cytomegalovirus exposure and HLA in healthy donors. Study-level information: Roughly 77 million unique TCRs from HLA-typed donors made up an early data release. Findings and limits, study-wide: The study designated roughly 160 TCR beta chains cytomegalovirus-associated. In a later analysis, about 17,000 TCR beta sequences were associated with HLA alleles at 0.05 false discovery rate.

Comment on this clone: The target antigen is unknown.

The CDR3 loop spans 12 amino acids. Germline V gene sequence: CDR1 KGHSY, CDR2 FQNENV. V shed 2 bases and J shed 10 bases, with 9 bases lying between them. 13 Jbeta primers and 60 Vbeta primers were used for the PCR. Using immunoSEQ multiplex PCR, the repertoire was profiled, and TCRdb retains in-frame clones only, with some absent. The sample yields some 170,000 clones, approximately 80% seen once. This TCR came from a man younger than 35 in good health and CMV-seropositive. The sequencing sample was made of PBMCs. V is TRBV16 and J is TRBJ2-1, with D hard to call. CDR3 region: CASSQGLLEQFF. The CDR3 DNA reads TGTGCCAGCAGCCAAGGCCTGCTCGAGCAGTTCTTC.